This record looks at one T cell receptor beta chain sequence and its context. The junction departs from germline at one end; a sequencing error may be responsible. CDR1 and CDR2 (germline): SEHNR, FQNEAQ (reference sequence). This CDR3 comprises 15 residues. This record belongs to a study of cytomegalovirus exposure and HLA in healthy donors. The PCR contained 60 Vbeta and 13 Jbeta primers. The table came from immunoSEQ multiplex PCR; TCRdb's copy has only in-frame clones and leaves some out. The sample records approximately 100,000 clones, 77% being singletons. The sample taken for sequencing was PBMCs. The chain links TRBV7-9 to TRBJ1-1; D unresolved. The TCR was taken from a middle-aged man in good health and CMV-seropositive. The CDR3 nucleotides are TGTTCCAGCAGCCCCCTCCGGGGTAAGAACACTGAAGCTTTCTTT. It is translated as CSSSPLRGKNTEAFF.